This TCR beta chain was observed in a study of pediatric ulcerative colitis. V lost 0 bases and J 3 bases, leaving 11 bases between the germline ends. CDR3 size: 15 residues. Germline CDR1 is WNHNN and CDR2 is SYGVQD (reference sequence). General observations from the study: Rectal repertoires separated controls, mild-moderate and acute severe colitis.

As concerns this clone: The target antigen is unknown.

Sequencing used immunoSEQ multiplex PCR; TCRdb keeps in-frame clones, though not all of them. This table holds 64,000 or so clones, around four fifths found once. The sequenced sample consisted of blood. This TCR was recovered from a boy younger than 18 with moderate ulcerative colitis. The chain joins TRBV10-1 to TRBJ2-5, with no clear D. The CDR3 region has the DNA TGCGCCAGCAGTGAGTCGTTAACTCGAAAAGAGACCCAGTACTTC. This encodes CASSESLTRKETQYF.